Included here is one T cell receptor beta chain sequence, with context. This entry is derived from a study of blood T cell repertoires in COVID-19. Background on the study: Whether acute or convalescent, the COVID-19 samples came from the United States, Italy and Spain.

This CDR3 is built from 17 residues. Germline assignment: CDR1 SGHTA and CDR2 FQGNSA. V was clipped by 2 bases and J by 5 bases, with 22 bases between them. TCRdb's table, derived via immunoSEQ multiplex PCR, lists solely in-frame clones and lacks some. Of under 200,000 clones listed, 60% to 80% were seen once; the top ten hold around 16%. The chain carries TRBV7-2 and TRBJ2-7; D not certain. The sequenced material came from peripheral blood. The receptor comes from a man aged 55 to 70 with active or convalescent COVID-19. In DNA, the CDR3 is TGTGCCAGCAGCTTAATTCTGCCAGGCAACGTTAAAGACGAGCAGTACTTC. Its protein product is CASSLILPGNVKDEQYF. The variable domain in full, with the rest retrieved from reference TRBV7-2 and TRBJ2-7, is GAGVSQSPSNKVTEKGKDVELRCDPISGHTALYWYRQSLGQGLEFLIYFQGNSAPDKSGLPSDRFSAERTGGSVSTLTIQRTQQEDSAVYLCASSLILPGNVKDEQYFGPGTRLTVT.